This T cell receptor (beta chain) was observed in a study of shared T cell receptors in the human thymus. Assay used: immunoSEQ multiplex PCR; TCRdb lists only in-frame clones, some missing. The table includes about 660,000 clones, roughly 90% detected once. CDR3 length equals 14 residues. CDR1 is LNHNV, CDR2 YYDKDF, per germline (reference sequence). J gave up 3 bases and V 1 base, and 2 bases lay outside the gene matches. This sample also belongs to another study, concerning human thymus T cells. That study reports: Thymic samples were excised during corrective heart operations. Use of V and J genes seemed skewed within the thymic and blood repertoires.

This sequence joins TRBV15 and TRBJ1-2; 7 nucleotides line up with TRBD1. The sample taken for sequencing was thymocytes. This receptor was obtained from a boy younger than two with a congenital heart defect. Written as DNA, the CDR3 is TGTGCCACCAGCAGAGTAGGGACAGACTATGGCTACACCTTC. It translates to CATSRVGTDYGYTF.